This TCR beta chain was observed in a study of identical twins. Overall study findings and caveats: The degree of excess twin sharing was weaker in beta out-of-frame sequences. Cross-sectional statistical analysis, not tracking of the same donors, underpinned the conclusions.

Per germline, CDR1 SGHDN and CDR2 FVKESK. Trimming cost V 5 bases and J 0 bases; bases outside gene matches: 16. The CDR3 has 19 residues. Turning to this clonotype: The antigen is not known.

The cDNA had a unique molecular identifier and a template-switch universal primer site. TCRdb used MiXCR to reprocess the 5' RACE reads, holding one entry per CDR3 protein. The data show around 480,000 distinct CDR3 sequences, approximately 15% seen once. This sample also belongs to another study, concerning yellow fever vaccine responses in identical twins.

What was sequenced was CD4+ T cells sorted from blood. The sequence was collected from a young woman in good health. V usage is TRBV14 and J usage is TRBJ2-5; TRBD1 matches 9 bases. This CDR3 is CASSNRILWDRAYQETQYF. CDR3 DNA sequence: TGTGCCAGCAGCAATCGCATTCTATGGGACAGGGCGTACCAAGAGACCCAGTACTTC.